The clone carrying this TCR beta chain came up a few times. The antigen is unknown. The record originates from a study of T cells in Graves' hyperthyroidism and ophthalmopathy. What was amplified from RNA transcripts were TCR beta CDR3 regions. When the TCR CDR3 underwent first-round RT-PCR, the HTBI primer set was used. TCRdb reprocessed the multiplex PCR reads via MiXCR and lists one record per CDR3 protein. Altogether approximately 740,000 distinct CDR3 sequences are present, around 13% being singletons, with the ten largest covering more than 8.5%. PBMCs stemmed from about 9.5 ml fresh peripheral blood. Trimming removed 1 base at V and 3 bases at J, with 11 bases between. This CDR3 has 15 amino acids. Germline CDR1 MGHDK, CDR2 SYGVNS. Broader study findings: A 13 V-J signature model discriminated ophthalmopathy versus stable hyperthyroidism.

Sample: blood. The clonotype originates from a woman under 30 with Graves' hyperthyroidism. The rearrangement joins TRBV25-1 to TRBJ2-3; D gene ambiguous. The CDR3 sequence is CASSEWAGQTDTQYF. CDR3 in DNA: TGTGCCAGCAGTGAATGGGCAGGTCAAACAGATACGCAGTATTTT.